These 32 T cell receptor beta chains share one sample of origin, sequenced in a study of shared clonotypes between healthy human individuals. This table comes from immunoSEQ multiplex PCR, and its TCRdb copy is limited to in-frame clones, with some not included. The sample records 2 million to 2.5 million clones, over 85% being singletons. Sequencing was performed on naive CD4+ T cells from PBMCs. This sample's subset: CD45RA+ positively selected. The receptor source for this set is a man younger than 35 in good health. Some clones in this sample may be carry-over from other donors' samples.

The V call is TRBV28, the J call TRBJ2-3; TRBD1 aligns across 9 bases. V shed 6 bases and J 3 bases; nucleotides not matched to a gene: 7. There are 15 residues in the CDR3. Germline V gene data show CDR1 as MDHEN and CDR2 as SYDVKM. CDR3 in DNA: TGTGCCAGCAGCCCCGGGACAGGGAGGACAGATACGCAGTATTTT. Its protein product is CASSPGTGRTDTQYF.

The chain carries TRBV18 and TRBJ1-2; 7 bases are a match to TRBD1. Trimming removed 0 bases from V and 2 bases from J; junction bases left unmatched: 6. Looked up from germline, CDR1 is KGHSH and CDR2 is LQKENI. The CDR3 covers 16 residues. CDR3 sequence (DNA): TGTGCCAGCTCACCACCATCCGTCAGGGGGAACTATGGCTACACCTTC. Protein product: CASSPPSVRGNYGYTF.

V usage is TRBV7-8 and J usage is TRBJ2-1; D is undetermined. Germline-derived CDR1 and CDR2 are SGHVS and FQNEAQ. With 5 bases removed from V and 7 bases from J, the gap between germline ends came to 9 bases. The CDR3 covers 12 residues. The chain's CDR3 is CASSPGRNEQFF. The DNA of the CDR3 is TGTGCCAGCAGCCCTGGACGTAATGAGCAGTTCTTC.

The chain couples TRBV28 to TRBJ1-2, with 7 bases fitting TRBD1. V lost 9 bases and J lost 0; bases outside the gene matches: 10. Germline V lookup: CDR1 MDHEN, CDR2 SYDVKM. This CDR3 is 15 amino acids long. CDR3 sequence: CASRQGVTPNYGYTF. CDR3 sequence (DNA): TGTGCCAGTAGACAGGGAGTTACCCCTAACTATGGCTACACCTTC.

J is TRBJ2-5 and V is TRBV15; no clear D gene. Between the trimmed V and J ends, which lost 4 bases and 3 bases, there was a span of 12 bases. There are 14 residues in the CDR3. Germline V gene data show CDR1 as LNHNV and CDR2 as YYDKDF (reference sequence). The CDR3 DNA reads TGTGCCACCAGCACCCTGGGCCGGGAAGAGACCCAGTACTTC. Translating it yields CATSTLGREETQYF.

CDR3: CASSARTGGNTEAFF. The CDR3 DNA reads as TGTGCCAGCAGCGCCCGGACAGGGGGGAACACTGAAGCTTTCTTT. The rearrangement links TRBV9 to TRBJ1-1; 10 positions agree with TRBD1. Losses at the gene ends were 3 bases for V and 1 base for J; bases not matched to a gene: 3. CDR1 is SGDLS, CDR2 YYNGEE, per germline. CDR3 length equals 15 residues.

The rearrangement uses TRBV27 and TRBJ2-5, with TRBD1 as a possible D gene (5 bases). V gave up 5 bases and J gave up 3 bases, with 16 bases separating them. CDR1 is MNHEY and CDR2 is SMNVEV in the germline V gene (reference sequence). The CDR3 sequence is 15 residues long. CDR3 loop: CASSPWGKTEETQYF. DNA for the CDR3: TGTGCCAGCAGTCCATGGGGTAAGACAGAAGAGACCCAGTACTTC.

As for this clone: An end of the junction differs from the germline gene, which may be a read error. The chain carries TRBV30 and TRBJ1-2; D unresolved. The germline CDR1 and CDR2 sequences are GTSNPN and SVGIG (reference sequence). The CDR3 sequence is 13 residues long. The CDR3 coding sequence is TGTGCCTGGAGTGTATCTGGAAACTATGGCCACACCTTC. It is translated as CAWSVSGNYGHTF.

The chain couples TRBV15 to TRBJ1-4, with 8 positions matching TRBD1. Germline V gene sequence: CDR1 LNHNV, CDR2 YYDKDF (reference sequence). Trimming at V came to 0 bases and at J to 7 bases, leaving 10 bases not matched to a gene. This CDR3 spans 17 amino acids. The CDR3 sequence is CATSRDRPGTGGEKLFF. As DNA, the CDR3 is TGTGCCACCAGCAGAGATCGACCCGGGACAGGAGGTGAAAAACTGTTTTTT.

The rearrangement uses TRBV4-2 and TRBJ1-1; TRBD1 aligns across 8 bases. Trimming at V came to 3 bases and at J to 0 bases, leaving 3 bases not matched to a gene. CDR1 and CDR2 (germline): LGHNA, YNFKEQ. CDR3 size: 15 residues. CDR3 sequence reads: CASSQETGVNTEAFF. CDR3 nucleotides: TGTGCCAGCAGCCAGGAGACAGGGGTGAACACTGAAGCTTTCTTT.

This chain uses TRBV7-6 with TRBJ2-1; D gene unclear. V dropped 2 bases and J dropped 10 bases, with 21 bases sitting between them. The CDR3 contains 16 residues. From germline, CDR1 is SGHVS and CDR2 FNYEAQ. The chain's CDR3 is CASSLFPPSSGLEQFF. Here the CDR3 DNA reads TGTGCCAGCAGCTTATTCCCGCCCAGTTCCGGATTGGAGCAGTTCTTC.

V usage is TRBV11-2 and J usage is TRBJ2-2; D is unclear. Germline assignment: CDR1 SGHAT and CDR2 FQNNGV. V was pared by 5 bases and J by 4 bases, with 5 bases between. The length of the CDR3 is 12 residues. The CDR3 is CASSQLTGELFF. Written as DNA, the CDR3 is TGTGCCAGCAGCCAACTCACCGGGGAGCTGTTTTTT.

The chain links TRBV27 to TRBJ1-1; D gene unclear. CDR1 is MNHEY, CDR2 SMNVEV, per germline (reference sequence). V lost 7 bases to trimming and J lost 7 bases, with 19 bases between them. This CDR3 has 14 amino acids. CDR3 nucleotides: TGTGCCAGCACCCCCCGGGGTCATTATGGTGAAGCTTTCTTT. It translates to CASTPRGHYGEAFF.

This chain uses TRBV18 with TRBJ1-2; D might be TRBD1 (5 bases). Trimming removed 3 bases at V and 0 bases at J, with 14 bases between. The CDR3 is made up of 16 amino acids. Germline V lookup: CDR1 KGHSH, CDR2 LQKENI. The CDR3 bases are TGTGCCAGCTCACCCCTGGACAATTCGGCTAACTATGGCTACACCTTC. This codes for CASSPLDNSANYGYTF. The full variable domain, with the rest looked up from reference TRBV18 and TRBJ1-2, is NAGVMQNPRHLVRRRGQEARLRCSPMKGHSHVYWYRQLPEEGLKFMVYLQKENIIDESGMPKERFSAEFPKEGPSILRIQQVVRGDSAAYFCASSPLDNSANYGYTFGSGTRLTVV.

The genes are TRBV7-7 and TRBJ2-1; D uncertain. Germline CDR1 and CDR2: SSHAT and FNYEAQ (reference sequence). CDR3 length: 13 amino acids. The ends were cut back, 5 bases at V and 9 bases at J, with 14 bases in the middle. The CDR3 is CASSRIPFGEQFF. In nucleotides, the CDR3 is TGTGCCAGCAGCCGGATCCCCTTCGGTGAGCAGTTCTTC.

Remarks on this clone: The junction shows a germline mismatch at one end, possibly a read error. V usage is TRBV30 and J usage is TRBJ2-3; D is perhaps TRBD2 (6 bases). The CDR3 runs to 15 residues. CDR1 is GTSNPN and CDR2 is SVGIG in the germline V gene (reference sequence). DNA for the CDR3: TGTGCCTGGAGTTCTCCAGGAGGGGTCACACATACGCAGTATTTT. This codes for CAWSSPGGVTHTQYF. Based on the CDR3 plus reference TRBV30 and TRBJ2-3, the full variable domain is SQTIHQWPATLVQPVGSPLSLECTVEGTSNPNLYWYRQAAGRGLQLLFYSVGIGQISSEVPQNLSASRPQDRQFILSSKKLLLSDSGFYLCAWSSPGGVTHTQYFGPGTRLTVL.

The genes are TRBV10-3 and TRBJ2-5; 9 nucleotides line up with TRBD1. This CDR3 has 16 residues. The V segment lost 4 bases and the J segment 5 bases; nucleotides outside the gene matches: 11. Germline assignment: CDR1 ENHRY and CDR2 SYGVKD. DNA for the CDR3: TGTGCCATCAGTGGCGGGACAGGGAATTCGGGGGAGACCCAGTACTTC. This encodes CAISGGTGNSGETQYF.

This sequence joins TRBV15 and TRBJ2-2; D is possibly TRBD1 (6 bases). The CDR3 contains 16 residues. CDR1 and CDR2 from the germline V gene are LNHNV and YYDKDF (reference sequence). The V and J ends lost 7 bases and 6 bases respectively, with 21 bases between them. CDR3 nucleotides: TGTGCCACCACCCGCCCGGGACCACAGGGTGCCGGGGAGCTGTTTTTT. This encodes CATTRPGPQGAGELFF.

The chain recombines TRBV5-6 with TRBJ2-1, with D possibly matching TRBD2 (7 bases). The CDR3 has 15 residues. Trimming stripped 2 bases from V and 3 bases from J, with 12 bases between. Germline CDR1 SGHDT, CDR2 YYEEEE. The CDR3 coding sequence is TGTGCCAGCAGCTTACGGGGGGCGGGCTACAATGAGCAGTTCTTC. Amino acid sequence: CASSLRGAGYNEQFF.

The chain has TRBV4-3 and TRBJ1-2, with 7 bases aligning to TRBD1. The CDR3 has 15 amino acids. Trimming at V came to 1 base and at J to 8 bases, leaving 10 bases not matched to a gene. CDR1 is LGHNA and CDR2 is YSLEER in the germline V gene. The CDR3 spells CASSQGSTGIGGYTF. CDR3 in DNA: TGCGCCAGCAGCCAAGGGTCGACAGGGATAGGAGGCTACACCTTC.

The chain recombines TRBV4-1 with TRBJ2-3, with 12 positions matching TRBD1. J lost 5 bases, V lost 4 bases, and 16 bases had no gene match. Germline values: CDR1 MGHRA, CDR2 YSYEKL. The CDR3 sequence is 19 residues long. The DNA for the CDR3 is TGCGCCAGCAGCCCAACACGGGTCCGGGACAGGGGGCAGGGAGATACGCAGTATTTT. Translation: CASSPTRVRDRGQGDTQYF.

The genes are TRBV5-8 and TRBJ1-2; D is perhaps TRBD1 (5 bases). Looked up from germline, CDR1 is SGHTS and CDR2 is YDEGEE. The CDR3 loop spans 15 amino acids. V gave up 0 bases and J gave up 4 bases, with 13 bases separating them. The CDR3 reads CASSLEGWASYGYTF. In nucleotides, the CDR3 is TGTGCCAGCAGCTTGGAGGGGTGGGCAAGCTATGGCTACACCTTC.

With regard to this clone: This sample includes further DNA sequences coding for the same CDR3. This chain connects TRBV5-1 to TRBJ2-7, with TRBD2 as a possible D gene (5 bases). The V end lost 2 bases, the J end lost 4 bases, and 13 bases lay between the germline ends. The CDR3 sequence is 14 residues long. CDR1 and CDR2 (germline): SGHRS, YFSETQ. The CDR3 DNA is TGCGCCAGCAGCTTAGGGCTAGCAGATTACGAGCAGTACTTC. It translates to CASSLGLADYEQYF.

V usage is TRBV28 and J usage is TRBJ2-1; 8 positions agree with TRBD1. V dropped 0 bases and J dropped 2; count of bases not matched to a gene: 9. The CDR3 loop spans 18 amino acids. The germline V gene has CDR1 MDHEN and CDR2 SYDVKM. As DNA, the CDR3 is TGTGCCAGCAGTTTATGGACAGGGGACGGACTCCCCTACAATGAGCAGTTCTTC. It yields the protein CASSLWTGDGLPYNEQFF.

This chain's CDR3 is CSAFRGEQFF. The CDR3 DNA reads TGCAGTGCCTTCCGGGGTGAGCAGTTCTTC. V gene TRBV20-1 combines with J gene TRBJ2-1, with D possibly matching TRBD2 (5 bases). This CDR3 is 10 amino acids long. CDR1 is DFQATT and CDR2 is SNEGSKA in the germline V gene (reference sequence). The V gene lost 6 bases and the J gene lost 9 bases, with 9 bases spanning the gap.

As concerns this clone: The same CDR3 is also encoded by other DNA sequences in this sample. V is TRBV28 and J is TRBJ1-5; the D is unclear. V was pared by 5 bases and J by 7 bases, with 9 bases between. From germline, CDR1 is MDHEN and CDR2 SYDVKM. The length of the CDR3 is 12 residues. CDR3 sequence (DNA): TGTGCCAGCAGTCTACAGCACCAGCCCCAGCATTTT. It specifies CASSLQHQPQHF.

The rearrangement joins TRBV25-1 to TRBJ2-3, with a tentative D call TRBD1 (6 bases). The germline CDR1 and CDR2 sequences are MGHDK and SYGVNS. The germline V and J ends were trimmed by 4 bases and 1 base, with 15 bases remaining between them. This CDR3 region has 16 residues. The CDR3 protein is CASSAIQGVGTDTQYF. The CDR3 bases are TGTGCCAGCAGTGCCATACAGGGAGTGGGCACAGATACGCAGTATTTT.

The rearrangement uses TRBV5-4 and TRBJ2-7; 7 nucleotides agree with TRBD2. This CDR3 has 16 residues. Germline lookup yields CDR1 SGHNT and CDR2 YYREEE (reference sequence). V gave up 2 bases and J gave up 3 bases; unmatched junction bases: 11. Here the CDR3 reads CASSFLGGGRDYEQYF. In DNA, the CDR3 is TGTGCCAGCAGCTTTTTGGGCGGGGGTCGAGACTACGAGCAGTACTTC.

CDR3 region: CASRSYGSGANVLTF. The CDR3 DNA sequence: TGTGCCAGTCGTTCCTACGGGTCTGGGGCCAACGTCCTGACTTTC. The chain employs TRBV28 and TRBJ2-6, with D hard to call. The CDR3 covers 15 residues. With 9 bases removed from V and 1 base from J, the gap between germline ends came to 13 bases. Germline V CDR1 and CDR2: MDHEN, SYDVKM.

The chain recombines TRBV7-9 with TRBJ1-4; D is ambiguous. The ends were cut back, 2 bases at V and 8 bases at J, with 12 bases in the middle. There are 14 residues in the CDR3. CDR1 is SEHNR, CDR2 FQNEAQ, per germline (reference sequence). The DNA for the CDR3 is TGTGCCAGCAGCTTAAGCGCCGTTCGCGAAAAACTGTTTTTT. This sequence encodes CASSLSAVREKLFF.

The gene calls are TRBV2 and TRBJ2-1, with 10 positions matching TRBD1. The ends lost 3 bases at V and 1 base at J; junction bases unmatched: 12. Per germline, CDR1 SNHLY and CDR2 FYNNEI. The CDR3 sequence is 19 residues long. DNA for the CDR3: TGTGCCAGCAGTGACCTTCGACAGGGGGCGGATCCTTCCTACAATGAGCAGTTCTTC. Its translation: CASSDLRQGADPSYNEQFF.

This chain connects TRBV28 to TRBJ2-7; TRBD2 is a possible D gene (5 bases). Germline V lookup: CDR1 MDHEN, CDR2 SYDVKM. The CDR3 has 14 amino acids. Between the trimmed V and J ends, which lost 2 bases and 3 bases, there was a span of 11 bases. The CDR3, as DNA: TGTGCCAGCAGTTTAGGTGGACTTGGCTACGAGCAGTACTTC. Translated: CASSLGGLGYEQYF.